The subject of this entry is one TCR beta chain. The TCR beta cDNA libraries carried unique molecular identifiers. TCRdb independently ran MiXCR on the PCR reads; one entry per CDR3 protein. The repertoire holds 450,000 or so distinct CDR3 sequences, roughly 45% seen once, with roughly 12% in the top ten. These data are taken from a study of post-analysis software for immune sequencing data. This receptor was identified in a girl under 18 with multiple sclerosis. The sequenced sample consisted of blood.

CDR3 residues: CASSLRPGITNEKLFF. CDR3 DNA sequence: TGCGCCAGCAGCCTAAGACCAGGGATAACTAATGAAAAACTGTTTTTT. The rearrangement links TRBV4-1 to TRBJ1-4, with a tentative D call TRBD1 (5 bases). This CDR3 has 16 amino acids. Germline assignment: CDR1 MGHRA and CDR2 YSYEKL. Trimming shortened V by 4 bases and J by 1 base, and 13 bases separated the two germline ends.